The source of this T cell receptor beta chain is a study of blood T cell repertoires in COVID-19. Turning to the study itself: The cDNA or gDNA used as material had been derived from T cells, B-cell-depleted T cells, or PBMCs.

Clones were sequenced by immunoSEQ multiplex PCR, and TCRdb holds only the in-frame ones, with some missing. Of 190,000 or so clones listed, nearly 90% were seen once; the top ten hold roughly 0.6%. Germline CDR1 is LNHNV and CDR2 is YYDKDF (reference sequence). The CDR3 is 16 amino acids. The junction had 11 bases not matched to a gene; V was cut back by 5 bases and J by 7 bases. This TCR was recovered from a man in his forties or fifties with acute or convalescent COVID-19. This chain links TRBV15 with TRBJ1-4, with TRBD1 matching over 9 bases. The specimen sequenced was peripheral blood. The CDR3 nucleotides read TGTGCCACCAGCGGAATACAGGGGGCATCAATTGAAAAACTGTTTTTT. Translating it yields CATSGIQGASIEKLFF.